The 8 T cell receptor beta chains presented below share a single source sample, sequenced in a study of CD8 T cells in Susac syndrome. Random hexamers were used to reverse transcribe the RNA input (roughly 0.5 to 1 ug). TCRdb re-called the immunoSEQ multiplex PCR reads through MiXCR, storing one row per CDR3 protein. Among about 430,000 distinct CDR3 sequences listed, more than 80% were seen once. Material: CD8+ T cells from PBMCs. The source is a human donor with multiple sclerosis.

This chain joins TRBV24-1 and TRBJ2-7; TRBD1 agrees at 8 bases. J lost 7 bases, V lost 6 bases, and 4 bases had no gene match. In germline, CDR1 is KGHDR, CDR2 SFDVKD. There are 12 residues in the CDR3. CDR3 residues: CATSQGAGEQYF. The CDR3 DNA follows: TGTGCCACCAGTCAGGGGGCGGGTGAGCAGTACTTC.

The chain is built from TRBV19 and TRBJ2-7; D tentatively fits TRBD1 or TRBD2 (5 bases each). This CDR3 is 17 amino acids long. The germline gives CDR1 LNHDA, CDR2 SQIVND (reference sequence). The V end lost 0 bases, the J end lost 0 bases, and 15 bases lay between the germline ends. CDR3 DNA: TGTGCCAGTAGTATAGACTCTAACGGGGCCCTCTCCTACGAGCAGTACTTC. As protein: CASSIDSNGALSYEQYF.

The rearrangement uses TRBV12-3 or TRBV12-4 and TRBJ1-1; possibly TRBD1 for D (5 bases). This CDR3 region has 12 residues. V lost 5 bases and J lost 7, with 11 bases in between. The CDR3, as DNA: TGTGCCAGCAGTCCCGGGGCAGTTGAAGCTTTCTTT. Translation gives CASSPGAVEAFF.

The table lists this clonotype with a count of one. The chain has TRBV27 and TRBJ2-3; 10 nucleotides line up with TRBD1. CDR3 size: 15 residues. V shed 10 bases and J 0 bases; nucleotides not matched to a gene: 7. The germline CDR1 and CDR2 sequences are MNHEY and SMNVEV (reference sequence). The CDR3 sequence: CATSRTGGSTDTQYF. The CDR3 nucleotides read TGTGCCACCTCTCGGACAGGGGGGAGCACAGATACGCAGTATTTT.

The V gene is TRBV7-9, the J gene TRBJ2-5; 11 nucleotides line up with TRBD2. The V gene end was trimmed by 5 bases and the J gene end by 2 bases; junction bases not matched to a gene: 1. CDR1 and CDR2 (germline): SEHNR, FQNEAQ (reference sequence). The CDR3 runs 14 residues. The CDR3 nucleotides read TGTGCCAGCAGCGGGACTAGCGGTCAAGAGACCCAGTACTTC. Amino acid sequence: CASSGTSGQETQYF.

The genes are TRBV4-1 and TRBJ2-6, with D possibly being TRBD1 (6 bases). This CDR3 is built from 16 residues. Germline CDR1 is MGHRA and CDR2 is YSYEKL. The V end lost 0 bases, the J end lost 4 bases, and 10 bases lay between the germline ends. In DNA, the CDR3 is TGCGCCAGCAGCCAAGATCGCAGGGGAGGGGCCAACGTCCTGACTTTC. It codes for CASSQDRRGGANVLTF.

The V gene is TRBV6-6, the J gene TRBJ1-5; D is perhaps TRBD1 (5 bases). CDR1 MNHNY and CDR2 SVGAGI come from the germline V gene (reference sequence). This CDR3 has 15 residues. V was cut by 6 bases and J by 5 bases, with 17 bases left in between. In DNA form, the CDR3 reads TGTGCCAGCAGCCCAGATCCGGGGGTTGATCAGCCCCAGCATTTT. Translation: CASSPDPGVDQPQHF.

The chain joins TRBV7-8 to TRBJ2-1, with D hard to call. Germline V lookup: CDR1 SGHVS, CDR2 FQNEAQ. The V end lost 1 base, the J end lost 10 bases, and 8 bases lay between the germline ends. This CDR3 spans 12 amino acids. CDR3 residues: CASSLGGFEQFF. Here the CDR3 DNA reads TGTGCCAGCAGCTTAGGTGGGTTCGAGCAGTTCTTC.